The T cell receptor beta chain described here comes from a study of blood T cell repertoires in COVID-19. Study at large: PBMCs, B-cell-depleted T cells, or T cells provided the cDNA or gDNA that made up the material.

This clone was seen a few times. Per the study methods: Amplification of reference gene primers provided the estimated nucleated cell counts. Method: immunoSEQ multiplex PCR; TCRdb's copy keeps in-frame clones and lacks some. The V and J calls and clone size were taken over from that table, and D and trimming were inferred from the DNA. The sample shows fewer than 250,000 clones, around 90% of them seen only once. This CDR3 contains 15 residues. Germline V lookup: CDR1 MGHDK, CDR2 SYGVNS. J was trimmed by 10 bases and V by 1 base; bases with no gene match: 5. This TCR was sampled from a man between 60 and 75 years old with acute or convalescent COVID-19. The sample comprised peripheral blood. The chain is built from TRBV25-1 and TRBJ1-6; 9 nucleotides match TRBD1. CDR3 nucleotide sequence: TGTGCCAGCAGTGAATTTCCCGGGACAGGGTCACCCCTCCACTTT. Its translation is CASSEFPGTGSPLHF.